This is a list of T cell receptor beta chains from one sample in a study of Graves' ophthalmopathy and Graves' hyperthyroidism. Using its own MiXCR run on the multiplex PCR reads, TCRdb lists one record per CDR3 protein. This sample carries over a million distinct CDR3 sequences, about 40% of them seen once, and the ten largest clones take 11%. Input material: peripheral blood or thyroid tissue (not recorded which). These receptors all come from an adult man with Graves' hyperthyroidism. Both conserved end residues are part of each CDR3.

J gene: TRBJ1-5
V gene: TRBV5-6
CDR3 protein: CASSIRTGHLNQPQHF

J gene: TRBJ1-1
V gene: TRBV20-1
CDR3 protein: CSARDGLAEAFF

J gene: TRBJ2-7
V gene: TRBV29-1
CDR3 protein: CSVEGKGQGDSYEQYF

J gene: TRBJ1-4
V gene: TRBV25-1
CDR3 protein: CASNLDGRNEKLFF

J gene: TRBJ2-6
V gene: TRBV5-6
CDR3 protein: CASRPFMAGSGANVLTF

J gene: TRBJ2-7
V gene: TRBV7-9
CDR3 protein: CASSSRQGLEQYF

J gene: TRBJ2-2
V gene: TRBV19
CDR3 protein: CATKQGQGFTGELFF

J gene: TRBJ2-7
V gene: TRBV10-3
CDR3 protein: CAIHGDAILHEQYF

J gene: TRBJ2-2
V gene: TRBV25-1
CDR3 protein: CASTLTGVEELFF

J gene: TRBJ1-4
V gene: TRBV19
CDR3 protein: CASQEGLTNEKLFF

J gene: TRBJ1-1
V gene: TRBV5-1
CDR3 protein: CASSLFDGGETEAFF

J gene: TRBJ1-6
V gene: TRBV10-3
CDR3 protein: CANQGRSYNSPLHF

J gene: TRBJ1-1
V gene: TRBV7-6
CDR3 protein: CASSSQDENTEAFF

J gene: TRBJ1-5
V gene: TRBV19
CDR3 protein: CASSFSPADQPQHF

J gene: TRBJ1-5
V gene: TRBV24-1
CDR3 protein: CATSSATNQPQHF

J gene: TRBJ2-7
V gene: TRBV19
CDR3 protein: CASSNSLVQEQYF

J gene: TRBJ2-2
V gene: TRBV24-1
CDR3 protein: CATSDPERGMGELFF

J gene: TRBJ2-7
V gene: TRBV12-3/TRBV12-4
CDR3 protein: CASTLTSGGSPSEQYF

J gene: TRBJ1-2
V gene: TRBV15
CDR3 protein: CATSTRRGSYGYTF

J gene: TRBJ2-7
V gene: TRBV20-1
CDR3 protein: CSARDGQKTTYEQYF

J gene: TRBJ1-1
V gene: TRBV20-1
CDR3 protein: CSARVSTEAFF

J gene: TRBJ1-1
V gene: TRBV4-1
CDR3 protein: CASSQGLNTKAFF

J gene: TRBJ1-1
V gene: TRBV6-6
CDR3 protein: CASSDRGRAEAFF

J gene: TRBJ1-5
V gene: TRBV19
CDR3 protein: CASSPQGQGRSQPQHF

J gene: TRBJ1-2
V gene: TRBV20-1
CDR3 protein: CSASPSYLIGYTF

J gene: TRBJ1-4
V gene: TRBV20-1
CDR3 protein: CSARDGRGLINEKLFF

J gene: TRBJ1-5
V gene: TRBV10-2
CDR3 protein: CASSEGYDQPQHF

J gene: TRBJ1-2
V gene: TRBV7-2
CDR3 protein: CASSLGWQGGYGYTF